Listed below are T cell receptor beta chains from one sample, sequenced in a study of blood T cell repertoires in COVID-19. Libraries were prepared by immunoSEQ multiplex PCR; TCRdb keeps only in-frame clonotypes and omits some of them. The sample lists about 340,000 clones; around 88% were seen once. Source material: peripheral blood. These receptor sequences come from an older woman with COVID-19, enrolled during active disease. The CDR3 runs from the conserved cysteine through the conserved F or W. Fields, in order: V gene, clone size, J gene, D gene, CDR3 length, CDR3 protein, CDR3 DNA. A D gene is named only where the DNA matches it firmly. Not every row has a clone size; where given, it reads once, few, many or a size class.

TRBV10-2	NA	TRBJ2-5	NA	12	CASSPGSLDQYF	TGCGCCAGCAGCCCCGGGTCCCTGGACCAGTACTTC
TRBV7-3	NA	TRBJ1-2	NA	14	CASSLTGDRHGYTF	TGTGCCAGCAGCTTAACTGGAGACAGGCATGGCTACACCTTC
TRBV19	NA	TRBJ2-7	NA	15	CASSTLAEDRYEQYF	TGTGCCAGTAGTACATTAGCGGAAGATCGGTACGAGCAGTACTTC
TRBV5-1	NA	TRBJ1-6	NA	14	CASSQNPGNSPLHF	TGCGCCAGCAGCCAAAACCCGGGGAATTCACCCCTCCACTTT
TRBV5-1	NA	TRBJ1-1	NA	13	CASTEGQNTEAFF	TGCGCCTCAACGGAGGGGCAGAACACTGAAGCTTTCTTT
TRBV19	NA	TRBJ2-7	TRBD2	14	CASSHGTSGYEQYF	TGTGCCAGTAGTCATGGGACTAGCGGCTACGAGCAGTACTTC
TRBV9	NA	TRBJ1-2	TRBD1	13	CASSVGQGEGYTF	TGTGCCAGCAGCGTAGGACAGGGGGAAGGCTACACCTTC
TRBV7-8	NA	TRBJ2-1	TRBD2	17	CASSRLGSGGSYNEQFF	TGTGCCAGCAGCCGTCTGGGCAGCGGGGGTTCCTACAATGAGCAGTTCTTC
TRBV7-3	once	TRBJ2-1	NA	12	CASSLANNEQFF	TGTGCCAGCAGCTTGGCAAACAATGAGCAGTTCTTC
TRBV9	NA	TRBJ2-3	TRBD2	18	CASSVNPGLAGGTDTQYF	TGTGCCAGCAGCGTTAACCCGGGACTAGCGGGGGGCACAGATACGCAGTATTTT
TRBV19	NA	TRBJ2-3	NA	14	CASSTSGVTDTQYF	TGTGCCAGTAGTACCTCGGGGGTCACAGATACGCAGTATTTT
TRBV9	NA	TRBJ2-2	TRBD1	14	CASKRTGNTGELFF	TGTGCCAGCAAAAGGACAGGGAACACCGGGGAGCTGTTTTTT
TRBV19	NA	TRBJ2-3	NA	16	CASSIDLWAPTDTQYF	TGTGCCAGTAGTATAGATCTATGGGCGCCCACAGATACGCAGTATTTT
TRBV7-2	NA	TRBJ2-3	TRBD1	18	CASSSWTGSITSTDTQYF	TGTGCCAGCAGCTCCTGGACAGGGAGTATTACTAGCACAGATACGCAGTATTTT
TRBV11-2	NA	TRBJ2-7	TRBD1	17	CASSSIKTGESSYEQYF	TGTGCCAGCAGCTCTATAAAGACAGGGGAGAGCTCCTACGAGCAGTACTTC
TRBV5-1	NA	TRBJ2-2	TRBD2	17	CASSPGLAGGPTGELFF	TGCGCCAGCAGCCCGGGACTAGCGGGGGGGCCCACCGGGGAGCTGTTTTTT
TRBV5-1	NA	TRBJ2-1	TRBD2	17	CASSRGSSGGSYNEQFF	TGCGCCAGCAGCCGAGGATCGAGCGGGGGGTCCTACAATGAGCAGTTCTTC
TRBV15	NA	TRBJ2-6	TRBD1	16	CATWTGASSGANVLTF	TGTGCCACTTGGACAGGGGCCAGCTCTGGGGCCAACGTCCTGACTTTC
TRBV5-1	NA	TRBJ2-7	TRBD1	16	CASTLVGTGGFYEQYF	TGCGCCAGCACCCTCGTTGGGACAGGGGGCTTCTACGAGCAGTACTTC
TRBV3-1/TRBV3-2	NA	TRBJ1-2	TRBD1	12	CASSLGQMGYTF	TGTGCCAGCAGCCTGGGACAGATGGGCTACACCTTC
TRBV11-2	NA	TRBJ1-3	NA	15	CASSLAYSSGNTIYF	TGTGCCAGCAGCTTAGCGTACAGCTCTGGAAACACCATATATTTT
TRBV5-5	NA	TRBJ2-7	NA	14	CASSATGSSYEQYF	TGTGCCAGCAGCGCGACAGGTTCCTCCTACGAGCAGTACTTC
TRBV6-5	NA	TRBJ1-2	NA	14	CASSSHEKASGYTF	TGTGCCAGCAGTTCGCACGAGAAAGCAAGTGGCTACACCTTC
TRBV11-3	NA	TRBJ2-3	NA	12	CASSGGGDTQYF	TGTGCCAGCAGCGGCGGCGGGGATACGCAGTATTTT
TRBV24-1	NA	TRBJ2-1	TRBD2	13	CATSDFEAGKQFF	TGTGCCACCAGTGATTTCGAAGCGGGGAAGCAGTTCTTC
TRBV3-1/TRBV3-2	NA	TRBJ1-5	TRBD1	16	CASSQDQGASNQPQHF	TGTGCCAGCAGCCAAGACCAGGGGGCCTCCAATCAGCCCCAGCATTTT
TRBV27	NA	TRBJ2-3	TRBD2	14	CASTHGLAGDTQYF	TGTGCCAGCACCCACGGACTAGCGGGGGATACGCAGTATTTT
TRBV19	NA	TRBJ2-6	NA	17	CASTTRAASSGANVLTF	TGTGCCAGTACCACTAGGGCGGCCAGCTCTGGGGCCAACGTCCTGACTTTC
TRBV5-6	NA	TRBJ2-3	NA	13	CASSSGDTDTQYF	TGTGCCAGCAGCTCTGGAGACACAGATACGCAGTATTTT
TRBV6-1	NA	TRBJ2-3	TRBD1	16	CASSVSPGQLSDTQYF	TGTGCCAGCAGTGTGAGTCCGGGACAGCTATCAGATACGCAGTATTTT
TRBV3-1/TRBV3-2	NA	TRBJ2-7	NA	13	CASSLRTVYEQYF	TGTGCCAGCAGCCTTCGGACAGTCTACGAGCAGTACTTC
TRBV29-1	few	TRBJ1-3	TRBD1	13	CSARQGATDTIYF	TGCAGCGCACGACAGGGGGCTACGGACACCATATATTTT
TRBV28	NA	TRBJ1-2	TRBD1	14	CASGQGAGFYGYTF	TGTGCCAGCGGACAGGGGGCTGGGTTCTATGGCTACACCTTC
TRBV19	NA	TRBJ2-2	TRBD2	18	CATTLGLAGGPDTGELFF	TGTGCCACCACCCTGGGGCTAGCGGGGGGGCCGGACACCGGGGAGCTGTTTTTT
TRBV7-3	NA	TRBJ1-2	TRBD1	13	CASSQDREYGYTF	TGTGCCAGCAGCCAGGACAGGGAATATGGCTACACCTTC
TRBV6-5	NA	TRBJ1-2	TRBD1	16	CASSYSRGGGKYGYTF	TGTGCCAGCAGTTACTCGAGAGGGGGCGGTAAATATGGCTACACCTTC